A selection of T cell receptor beta chains follows, all from one sample in a study of cytomegalovirus exposure and HLA in healthy donors. Some clones are missing from TCRdb's copy, which holds only in-frame ones; the method was immunoSEQ multiplex PCR. The sample holds fewer than 200,000 clones, approximately 81% seen once. The sample consisted of PBMCs. The receptors shown here come from a woman aged 18-30 years in good health and CMV-seronegative. Both conserved end residues are part of each CDR3. D genes are given only for firm matches. Clone size, where shown, is once, few, many, or a class for clones that have expanded.

v_gene: TRBV4-2
d_gene: TRBD2
abundance: NA
j_gene: TRBJ2-5
CDR3aa: CASSQTSGETQYF
CDR3nt: TGTGCCAGCAGCCAAACTAGCGGCGAGACCCAGTACTTC

v_gene: TRBV7-2
d_gene: TRBD2
abundance: NA
j_gene: TRBJ2-7
CDR3aa: CASRRRAGVGYEQYF
CDR3nt: TGTGCCAGCAGACGAAGAGCGGGAGTGGGGTACGAGCAGTACTTC

v_gene: TRBV27
d_gene: NA
abundance: NA
j_gene: TRBJ2-7
CDR3aa: CASSLSAPSRFKLRNYEQYF
CDR3nt: TGTGCCAGCAGTTTATCGGCCCCTAGCCGATTCAAACTTCGGAACTACGAGCAGTACTTC

v_gene: TRBV27
d_gene: NA
abundance: NA
j_gene: TRBJ2-1
CDR3aa: CASCRAGESYNEQFF
CDR3nt: TGTGCCAGCTGTCGAGCGGGCGAATCCTACAATGAGCAGTTCTTC

v_gene: TRBV4-1
d_gene: NA
abundance: NA
j_gene: TRBJ2-2
CDR3aa: CASSQQGGATGELFF
CDR3nt: TGCGCCAGCAGCCAACAGGGCGGCGCCACCGGGGAGCTGTTTTTT

v_gene: TRBV6-5
d_gene: NA
abundance: NA
j_gene: TRBJ1-2
CDR3aa: CASSLEPSGYGYTF
CDR3nt: TGTGCCAGCAGCCTCGAACCCTCAGGCTATGGCTACACCTTC

v_gene: TRBV7-3
d_gene: TRBD1
abundance: once
j_gene: TRBJ2-2
CDR3aa: CASSPTTGFTGELFF
CDR3nt: TGTGCCAGCAGCCCCACGACAGGGTTCACCGGGGAGCTGTTTTTT

v_gene: TRBV18
d_gene: NA
abundance: NA
j_gene: TRBJ2-7
CDR3aa: CASSPGTSYEQYF
CDR3nt: TGTGCCAGCTCACCAGGCACCTCCTACGAGCAGTACTTC

v_gene: TRBV18
d_gene: TRBD1
abundance: NA
j_gene: TRBJ2-3
CDR3aa: CASSEDRGRTDTQYF
CDR3nt: TGTGCCAGCTCAGAAGACAGGGGGCGCACAGATACGCAGTATTTT

v_gene: TRBV6-9
d_gene: NA
abundance: few
j_gene: TRBJ2-3
CDR3aa: CASTQGGSTDTQYF
CDR3nt: TGTGCCAGCACACAAGGCGGCTCTACAGATACGCAGTATTTT

v_gene: TRBV19
d_gene: NA
abundance: NA
j_gene: TRBJ1-1
CDR3aa: CASSRGFEGAFF
CDR3nt: TGTGCCAGTAGTCGGGGATTTGAAGGGGCTTTCTTT

v_gene: TRBV2
d_gene: NA
abundance: NA
j_gene: TRBJ2-6
CDR3aa: CASRRGTGANVLTF
CDR3nt: TGTGCCAGCAGGCGGGGCACTGGGGCCAACGTCCTGACTTTC

v_gene: TRBV5-6
d_gene: TRBD2
abundance: NA
j_gene: TRBJ2-7
CDR3aa: CASSFPGGTYEQYF
CDR3nt: TGTGCCAGCAGCTTTCCGGGGGGTACCTACGAGCAGTACTTC

v_gene: TRBV6-5
d_gene: NA
abundance: NA
j_gene: TRBJ2-7
CDR3aa: CASSYSSRAIDEQYF
CDR3nt: TGTGCCAGCAGTTACTCGAGCAGGGCGATAGACGAGCAGTACTTC

v_gene: TRBV7-2
d_gene: NA
abundance: NA
j_gene: TRBJ1-5
CDR3aa: CASSPFSSNQPQHF
CDR3nt: TGTGCCAGCAGCCCCTTTAGCAGCAATCAGCCCCAGCATTTT

v_gene: TRBV7-3
d_gene: TRBD2
abundance: NA
j_gene: TRBJ2-1
CDR3aa: CASSVTSGSGNEQFF
CDR3nt: TGTGCCAGCAGCGTTACTAGCGGGAGTGGCAATGAGCAGTTCTTC

v_gene: TRBV28
d_gene: TRBD1
abundance: NA
j_gene: TRBJ1-2
CDR3aa: CASRQGTGTGVSGYGYTF
CDR3nt: TGTGCCAGCAGGCAGGGAACCGGGACAGGGGTTTCGGGCTATGGCTACACCTTC

v_gene: TRBV27
d_gene: TRBD1
abundance: NA
j_gene: TRBJ2-7
CDR3aa: CASSFLQTGNYEQYF
CDR3nt: TGTGCCAGCAGTTTTCTACAGACAGGGAACTACGAGCAGTACTTC

v_gene: TRBV7-9
d_gene: TRBD1
abundance: few
j_gene: TRBJ1-4
CDR3aa: CASNYALGQANEKLFF
CDR3nt: TGTGCCAGCAACTATGCCCTTGGACAGGCTAATGAAAAACTGTTTTTT

v_gene: TRBV10-1
d_gene: TRBD1
abundance: NA
j_gene: TRBJ2-3
CDR3aa: CASGGQSTDTQYF
CDR3nt: TGCGCCAGCGGGGGACAGTCAACAGATACGCAGTATTTT

v_gene: TRBV4-1
d_gene: NA
abundance: NA
j_gene: TRBJ1-1
CDR3aa: CASSQTILDRTEAFF
CDR3nt: TGCGCCAGCAGCCAAACAATTTTAGACAGGACTGAAGCTTTCTTT

v_gene: TRBV28
d_gene: NA
abundance: NA
j_gene: TRBJ1-1
CDR3aa: CASGPRGHRVPEAFF
CDR3nt: TGTGCCAGCGGACCCCGTGGACACCGAGTACCAGAAGCTTTCTTT

v_gene: TRBV6-5
d_gene: TRBD1
abundance: NA
j_gene: TRBJ1-1
CDR3aa: CASSPDRGRHEAFF
CDR3nt: TGTGCCAGCAGTCCGGACAGGGGGCGGCATGAAGCTTTCTTT

v_gene: TRBV19
d_gene: TRBD1
abundance: NA
j_gene: TRBJ1-2
CDR3aa: CASSVLQGSHFYTF
CDR3nt: TGTGCCAGTAGTGTATTACAGGGGTCGCACTTCTACACCTTC

v_gene: TRBV11-1
d_gene: NA
abundance: few
j_gene: TRBJ1-1
CDR3aa: CASSLRGGTEAFF
CDR3nt: TGTGCCAGCAGCTTAAGGGGGGGCACTGAAGCTTTCTTT

v_gene: TRBV7-2
d_gene: NA
abundance: NA
j_gene: TRBJ2-7
CDR3aa: CASSPTGFATYEQYF
CDR3nt: TGTGCCAGCAGCCCAACCGGTTTCGCCACCTACGAGCAGTACTTC

v_gene: TRBV28
d_gene: NA
abundance: NA
j_gene: TRBJ1-6
CDR3aa: CASSLPYSNSPLHF
CDR3nt: TGTGCCAGCAGTTTACCGTACAGCAATTCACCCCTCCACTTT

v_gene: TRBV28
d_gene: TRBD2
abundance: NA
j_gene: TRBJ2-1
CDR3aa: CASTHSRLAGSSEQFF
CDR3nt: TGTGCCAGCACCCACTCAAGACTAGCGGGATCAAGTGAGCAGTTCTTC

v_gene: TRBV4-3
d_gene: NA
abundance: NA
j_gene: TRBJ2-4
CDR3aa: CASSQIKGFGKNIQYF
CDR3nt: TGCGCCAGCAGCCAGATTAAGGGGTTCGGCAAAAACATTCAGTACTTC

v_gene: TRBV6-1
d_gene: NA
abundance: NA
j_gene: TRBJ2-3
CDR3aa: CASSEAQGAGADTQYF
CDR3nt: TGTGCCAGCAGTGAAGCGCAAGGTGCAGGCGCAGATACGCAGTATTTT

v_gene: TRBV28
d_gene: NA
abundance: NA
j_gene: TRBJ1-5
CDR3aa: CASSLVGQGVHQPQHF
CDR3nt: TGTGCCAGCAGTTTAGTGGGGCAGGGTGTGCACCAGCCCCAGCATTTT

v_gene: TRBV10-2
d_gene: NA
abundance: NA
j_gene: TRBJ2-5
CDR3aa: CASSESGRGSRETQYF
CDR3nt: TGCGCCAGCAGTGAGTCGGGTAGAGGGAGCAGAGAGACCCAGTACTTC

v_gene: TRBV19
d_gene: NA
abundance: NA
j_gene: TRBJ1-2
CDR3aa: CASRPAGVYGYTF
CDR3nt: TGTGCCAGTAGGCCGGCAGGGGTCTATGGCTACACCTTC

v_gene: TRBV28
d_gene: NA
abundance: NA
j_gene: TRBJ1-3
CDR3aa: CASMSGGKQAIYF
CDR3nt: TGTGCCAGCATGTCCGGGGGAAAACAGGCCATATATTTT

v_gene: TRBV6-1
d_gene: NA
abundance: NA
j_gene: TRBJ1-5
CDR3aa: CASSVGGGNQPQHF
CDR3nt: TGTGCCAGCAGTGTTGGGGGGGGCAATCAGCCCCAGCATTTT

v_gene: TRBV10-3
d_gene: TRBD2
abundance: NA
j_gene: TRBJ2-3
CDR3aa: CAIGDPGGRSTDTQYF
CDR3nt: TGTGCCATCGGTGACCCGGGCGGGAGGAGCACAGATACGCAGTATTTT

v_gene: TRBV5-1
d_gene: TRBD1
abundance: NA
j_gene: TRBJ2-1
CDR3aa: CASSRDRVDEQFF
CDR3nt: TGCGCCAGCAGCAGGGACAGGGTGGATGAGCAGTTCTTC

v_gene: TRBV7-8
d_gene: TRBD1
abundance: NA
j_gene: TRBJ2-7
CDR3aa: CASSLGQGLASYEQYF
CDR3nt: TGTGCCAGCAGCTTAGGACAGGGCCTCGCCTCCTACGAGCAGTACTTC

v_gene: TRBV28
d_gene: TRBD2
abundance: few
j_gene: TRBJ2-7
CDR3aa: CASSSPGTSGPSYEQYF
CDR3nt: TGTGCCAGCAGTTCCCCCGGGACTAGCGGGCCGTCCTACGAGCAGTACTTC

v_gene: TRBV5-6
d_gene: TRBD1
abundance: once
j_gene: TRBJ1-5
CDR3aa: CASSSLQGANNQPQHF
CDR3nt: TGTGCCAGCAGCTCCTTACAGGGGGCGAACAATCAGCCCCAGCATTTT

v_gene: TRBV19
d_gene: TRBD1
abundance: NA
j_gene: TRBJ2-2
CDR3aa: CASSGTVNTGELFF
CDR3nt: TGTGCCAGTAGCGGGACAGTGAACACCGGGGAGCTGTTTTTT

v_gene: TRBV7-2
d_gene: NA
abundance: NA
j_gene: TRBJ2-1
CDR3aa: CASSSSVSTGEFF
CDR3nt: TGTGCCAGCAGCTCTAGCGTTTCGACTGGGGAGTTCTTC

v_gene: TRBV18
d_gene: NA
abundance: NA
j_gene: TRBJ2-5
CDR3aa: CASSPRITEETQYF
CDR3nt: TGTGCCAGCTCACCACGAATAACTGAAGAGACCCAGTACTTC

v_gene: TRBV28
d_gene: TRBD2
abundance: NA
j_gene: TRBJ2-1
CDR3aa: CASSFPPVGTSGILSYNEQFF
CDR3nt: TGTGCCAGCAGTTTCCCTCCGGTCGGGACTAGCGGGATTCTATCCTACAATGAGCAGTTCTTC

v_gene: TRBV27
d_gene: NA
abundance: NA
j_gene: TRBJ2-7
CDR3aa: CASSLAAGYEQYF
CDR3nt: TGTGCCAGCAGTTTGGCGGCGGGATACGAGCAGTACTTC

v_gene: TRBV5-1
d_gene: NA
abundance: NA
j_gene: TRBJ2-5
CDR3aa: CASSSGVAANQETQYF
CDR3nt: TGCGCCAGCAGCTCCGGGGTAGCCGCTAACCAAGAGACCCAGTACTTC

v_gene: TRBV6-6
d_gene: TRBD2
abundance: few
j_gene: TRBJ2-1
CDR3aa: CASSYSPGGDNEQFF
CDR3nt: TGTGCCAGCAGTTACTCCCCGGGGGGGGACAATGAGCAGTTCTTC

v_gene: TRBV5-1
d_gene: TRBD2
abundance: few
j_gene: TRBJ2-1
CDR3aa: CASSLAGGAYNEQFF
CDR3nt: TGCGCCAGCAGCTTGGCCGGGGGGGCCTACAATGAGCAGTTCTTC

v_gene: TRBV7-9
d_gene: NA
abundance: NA
j_gene: TRBJ2-1
CDR3aa: CASSLWGSGNEQFF
CDR3nt: TGTGCCAGCAGCTTGTGGGGTAGCGGTAATGAGCAGTTCTTC

v_gene: TRBV28
d_gene: NA
abundance: NA
j_gene: TRBJ2-5
CDR3aa: CASSKDYRQETQYF
CDR3nt: TGTGCCAGCAGTAAAGACTATCGCCAAGAGACCCAGTACTTC

v_gene: TRBV6-5
d_gene: NA
abundance: NA
j_gene: TRBJ1-2
CDR3aa: CASSYAGENYGYTF
CDR3nt: TGTGCCAGCAGTTACGCAGGGGAAAACTATGGCTACACCTTC

v_gene: TRBV4-2
d_gene: NA
abundance: NA
j_gene: TRBJ2-5
CDR3aa: CASSQGRGSGEETQYF
CDR3nt: TGTGCCAGCAGCCAAGGTAGGGGGAGTGGCGAAGAGACCCAGTACTTC

v_gene: TRBV7-9
d_gene: TRBD1
abundance: once
j_gene: TRBJ1-3
CDR3aa: CASSFTGGGNTIYF
CDR3nt: TGTGCCAGCAGCTTTACAGGGGGTGGAAACACCATATATTTT

v_gene: TRBV10-3
d_gene: TRBD1
abundance: NA
j_gene: TRBJ2-2
CDR3aa: CAISARQGAAGELFF
CDR3nt: TGTGCCATCAGTGCCCGACAGGGGGCGGCCGGGGAGCTGTTTTTT

v_gene: TRBV2
d_gene: TRBD1
abundance: NA
j_gene: TRBJ1-3
CDR3aa: CASRAGTGAGFGLF
CDR3nt: TGTGCCAGCAGAGCCGGGACAGGGGCTGGATTCGGGCTTTTT

v_gene: TRBV11-2
d_gene: NA
abundance: NA
j_gene: TRBJ2-3
CDR3aa: CASSLGGFGTDTQYF
CDR3nt: TGTGCCAGCAGCTTAGGCGGATTCGGCACAGATACGCAGTATTTT

v_gene: TRBV30
d_gene: TRBD2
abundance: NA
j_gene: TRBJ2-3
CDR3aa: CAWSFGTSGSLGDTQYF
CDR3nt: TGTGCCTGGAGTTTTGGGACTAGCGGGAGCCTGGGAGATACGCAGTATTTT